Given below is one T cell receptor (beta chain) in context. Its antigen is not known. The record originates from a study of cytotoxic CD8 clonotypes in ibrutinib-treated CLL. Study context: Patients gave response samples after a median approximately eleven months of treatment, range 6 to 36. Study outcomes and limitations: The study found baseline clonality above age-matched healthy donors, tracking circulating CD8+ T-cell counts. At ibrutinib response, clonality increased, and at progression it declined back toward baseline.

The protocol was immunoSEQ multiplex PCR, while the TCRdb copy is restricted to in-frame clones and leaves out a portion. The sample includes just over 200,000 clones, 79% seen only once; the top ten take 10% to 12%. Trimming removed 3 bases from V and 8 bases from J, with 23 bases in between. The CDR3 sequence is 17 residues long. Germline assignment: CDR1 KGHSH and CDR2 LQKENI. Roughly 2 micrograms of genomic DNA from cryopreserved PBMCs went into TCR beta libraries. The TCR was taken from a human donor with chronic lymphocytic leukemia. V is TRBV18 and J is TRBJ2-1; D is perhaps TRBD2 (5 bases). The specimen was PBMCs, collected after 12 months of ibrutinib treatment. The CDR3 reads CASSPPKDPRGDYEQFF. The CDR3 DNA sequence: TGTGCCAGCTCACCCCCTAAGGACCCCCGGGGAGACTATGAGCAGTTCTTC.